Listed here are 31 T cell receptor beta chains from one sample, sequenced in a study of T cells in Graves' hyperthyroidism and ophthalmopathy. TCR beta CDR3 regions were amplified from RNA transcripts. A first-round RT-PCR of the TCR CDR3 used the HTBI primer set. Using its own MiXCR run on the multiplex PCR reads, TCRdb lists one record per CDR3 protein. The repertoire holds under 350,000 distinct CDR3 sequences, about 20% seen once, with 45% to 50% in the top ten. Sequenced sample: blood. The receptors were sampled from a woman between 50 and 59 years old with Graves' hyperthyroidism.

This clonotype was found many times. The chain employs TRBV18 and TRBJ2-5; D possibly matches TRBD1 or TRBD2 (5 bases each). V was cut by 5 bases and J by 5 bases, with 12 bases left in between. Germline V gene data show CDR1 as KGHSH and CDR2 as LQKENI. The CDR3 is 13 amino acids. CDR3: CASSSGTSETQYF. CDR3 coding DNA: TGTGCCAGCTCATCAGGGACCTCGGAGACCCAGTACTTC.

In its sample, this clonotype was seen many times. The chain couples TRBV20-1 to TRBJ2-2; D gene ambiguous. Looked up from germline, CDR1 is DFQATT and CDR2 is SNEGSKA (reference sequence). Between the trimmed V and J ends, which lost 1 base and 1 base, there was a span of 4 bases. The CDR3 contains 13 residues. CDR3 amino acids: CSARAVNTGELFF. The DNA of the CDR3 is TGCAGTGCTAGAGCAGTGAACACCGGGGAGCTGTTTTTT.

This clonotype occurred a few times. This chain connects TRBV9 to TRBJ2-3, with D perhaps assigned TRBD1 or TRBD2 (5 bases each). The length of the CDR3 is 15 residues. CDR1 and CDR2 (germline): SGDLS, YYNGEE. Trimming cost V 0 bases and J 2 bases, with 10 bases left between them. The CDR3 is CASSVDGTYTDTQYF. CDR3 coding DNA: TGTGCCAGCAGCGTAGACGGGACCTACACAGATACGCAGTATTTT.

This clonotype came up many times. The J gene is TRBJ1-5, the V gene TRBV12-3 or TRBV12-4; D remains ambiguous. V lost 3 bases and J 7 bases, leaving 13 bases between the germline ends. The CDR3 is 14 amino acids. The CDR3 DNA reads TGTGCCAGCAGTTTTGGCCTTCTTGACCAGCCCCAGCATTTT. It yields the protein CASSFGLLDQPQHF.

This clonotype was counted many times. V gene TRBV2 combines with J gene TRBJ2-5; D could derive from TRBD1 or TRBD2 (5 bases each). Germline loops: CDR1 SNHLY, CDR2 FYNNEI. The germline V and J ends were trimmed by 6 bases and 4 bases, with 12 bases remaining between them. The CDR3 extends over 13 amino acids. CDR3 nucleotides: TGTGCCAGCAGATTCCAGGGACGAGAGACCCAGTACTTC. It yields the protein CASRFQGRETQYF.

This clonotype turned up a few times. The chain carries TRBV12-3 or TRBV12-4 and TRBJ1-1, with a weak D call TRBD1 (5 bases). The CDR3 consists of 14 residues. The V end lost 2 bases, the J end lost 4 bases, and 11 bases lay between the germline ends. The CDR3 DNA sequence: TGTGCCAGCAGTTTATGGGGGGAGGGCACTGAAGCTTTCTTT. Encoded protein: CASSLWGEGTEAFF.

The rearrangement links TRBV5-1 to TRBJ2-5; maybe TRBD1 (5 bases). V lost 6 bases to trimming and J lost 3 bases, with 18 bases between them. CDR1 and CDR2 from the germline V gene are SGHRS and YFSETQ. The CDR3 is 15 residues long. Written as DNA, the CDR3 is TGCGCCAGCACATTGGCAGGACAAAGAGAAGAGACCCAGTACTTC. It encodes CASTLAGQREETQYF.

This clonotype was seen a few times. The V and J genes are TRBV14 and TRBJ1-1; unclear D gene. The germline gives CDR1 SGHDN, CDR2 FVKESK. The CDR3 sequence is 13 residues long. Trimming cost V 5 bases and J 3 bases, with 10 bases left between them. The CDR3 DNA is TGTGCCAGCAGCTCCAATATTCACACTGAAGCTTTCTTT. The encoded protein is CASSSNIHTEAFF.

This clonotype showed up many times. The CDR3 DNA is TGTGCCAGCAAACGGGACTGGGGCGCTGAAGCTTTCTTT. Residues: CASKRDWGAEAFF. The V gene is TRBV12-3 or TRBV12-4, the J gene TRBJ1-1, with D possibly being TRBD1 (5 bases). This CDR3 contains 13 residues. The V end was cut by 7 bases, the J end by 6 bases, with 15 bases between.

Ten or more counts support this clonotype. The chain uses TRBV28 and TRBJ1-5; 9 bases line up with TRBD1. The ends lost 7 bases at V and 6 bases at J; junction bases unmatched: 7. The CDR3 spans 14 residues. Germline lookup yields CDR1 MDHEN and CDR2 SYDVKM. The CDR3 bases are TGTGCCAGCAAAAATACAGGGGGCAGTCAGCCCCAGCATTTT. As protein: CASKNTGGSQPQHF.

This clonotype was seen ten or more times. This chain links TRBV27 with TRBJ1-2; TRBD1 is a possible D gene (6 bases). Germline lookup yields CDR1 MNHEY and CDR2 SMNVEV (reference sequence). This CDR3 spans 16 amino acids. V gave up 2 bases and J gave up 2 bases, with 15 bases separating them. CDR3 nucleotide sequence: TGTGCCAGCAGTTTAGTGGGGGCGCGGTCCAACTATGGCTACACCTTC. Protein: CASSLVGARSNYGYTF.

This chain joins TRBV24-1 and TRBJ2-1; no firm D call. This CDR3 contains 13 residues. V gave up 5 bases and J gave up 5 bases, with 9 bases separating them. CDR1 is KGHDR, CDR2 SFDVKD, per germline. The CDR3 coding sequence is TGTGCCACCAGTGCCAGGTTCGACAATGAGCAGTTCTTC. Translated: CATSARFDNEQFF.

This clonotype was seen ten or more times. This sequence joins TRBV10-3 and TRBJ2-5; the match to TRBD2 covers 8 bases. V was clipped by 2 bases and J by 5 bases; unmatched bases: 4. This CDR3 is built from 14 residues. Germline CDR1 and CDR2: ENHRY and SYGVKD. CDR3 protein: CAISEAGGKETQYF. The DNA of the CDR3 is TGTGCCATCAGTGAGGCGGGGGGCAAGGAGACCCAGTACTTC.

A word on this clonotype: One junction end disagrees with the germline gene, perhaps due to a read error. The chain is built from TRBV5-1 and TRBJ1-2; D is perhaps TRBD1 (5 bases). Germline CDR1 SGHRS, CDR2 YFSETQ. This CDR3 is built from 14 residues. The CDR3 sequence is CASSWRQLEDGHTF. The CDR3 DNA reads TGCGCCAGCAGCTGGCGACAGCTCGAGGATGGCCACACCTTC.

The CDR3 spells CAISESPGQETQYF. CDR3 bases: TGTGCCATCAGTGAGTCGCCAGGGCAAGAGACCCAGTACTTC. The chain has TRBV10-3 and TRBJ2-5; tentatively, D is TRBD1 (5 bases). The CDR3 is 14 amino acids. Trimming took 0 bases from V and 2 from J, leaving 7 bases between them. Per the germline V gene, CDR1 is ENHRY and CDR2 is SYGVKD.

This clonotype was seen more than once but under ten times. The V gene is TRBV7-2, the J gene TRBJ1-3; D perhaps matches TRBD1 (5 bases). The V and J ends lost 3 bases and 0 bases respectively, with 18 bases between them. This CDR3 spans 18 amino acids. Per the germline V gene, CDR1 is SGHTA and CDR2 is FQGNSA. The CDR3 region has the DNA TGTGCCAGCAGCTTCCCTCGGGGGAGAGCTAACTCTGGAAACACCATATATTTT. The encoded protein is CASSFPRGRANSGNTIYF.

The CDR3 reads CASSFAVGMNTEAFF. The CDR3 bases are TGTGCCAGCAGTTTCGCGGTTGGTATGAACACTGAAGCTTTCTTT. The chain uses TRBV28 and TRBJ1-1; D remains ambiguous. Trimming pared 3 bases from V and 0 bases from J, leaving 11 bases between. The CDR3 spans 15 residues. Germline V gene sequence: CDR1 MDHEN, CDR2 SYDVKM.

This clonotype has more than one count but fewer than ten. This chain connects TRBV5-4 to TRBJ2-5, with 7 bases lining up with TRBD1. The CDR3 has 15 amino acids. CDR1 is SGHNT and CDR2 is YYREEE in the germline V gene (reference sequence). Losses at the gene ends were 4 bases for V and 5 bases for J; bases not matched to a gene: 11. In nucleotides, the CDR3 is TGTGCCAGCAGCATTGGGACAGCCGTCCGGGAGACCCAGTACTTC. The encoded protein is CASSIGTAVRETQYF. The full variable domain, completed using reference TRBV5-4 and TRBJ2-5, is ETGVTQSPTHLIKTRGQQVTLRCSSQSGHNTVSWYQQALGQGPQFIFQYYREEENGRGNFPPRFSGLQFPNYSSELNVNALELDDSALYLCASSIGTAVRETQYFGPGTRLLVL.

This clonotype was seen repeatedly, ten times or more. This chain links TRBV20-1 with TRBJ1-4, with 12 nucleotides matching TRBD1. The CDR3 is 18 residues long. J gave up 6 bases and V 4 bases, and 15 bases lay outside the gene matches. The germline CDR1 and CDR2 sequences are DFQATT and SNEGSKA (reference sequence). The CDR3 region has the DNA TGCAGTGCTACTAGGAATGGGGACAGGGGGCGTATCGATGAAAAACTGTTTTTT. Translated, it gives CSATRNGDRGRIDEKLFF.

This chain uses TRBV19 with TRBJ2-2; 14 bases match TRBD2. Per germline, CDR1 LNHDA and CDR2 SQIVND (reference sequence). Trimming took 2 bases from V and 6 from J; bases not matched to a gene: 11. This CDR3 spans 19 amino acids. The CDR3 DNA reads TGTGCCAGTAGTATAACCCGGGGACTAGCGGGAGTGGGGCCCGGGGAGCTGTTTTTT. It encodes CASSITRGLAGVGPGELFF.

The chain joins TRBV7-3 to TRBJ2-7; 7 nucleotides align to TRBD1. V shed 2 bases and J 9 bases; nucleotides not matched to a gene: 13. There are 15 residues in the CDR3. Germline V gene lookup returns CDR1 SGHTA and CDR2 FQGTGA. This CDR3 reads CASSLLVGSTGVQYF. The CDR3 nucleotides read TGTGCCAGCAGCTTATTGGTCGGAAGTACAGGGGTGCAGTACTTC.

This clonotype was picked up many times. The chain employs TRBV30 and TRBJ1-2; D gene uncertain. The germline V and J ends were trimmed by 3 bases and 7 bases, with 6 bases remaining between them. There are 10 residues in the CDR3. The germline V gene has CDR1 GTSNPN and CDR2 SVGIG (reference sequence). CDR3 coding DNA: TGTGCCTGGAGGGTTATTGGCTACACCTTC. It translates to CAWRVIGYTF.

The sample holds a few counts of this clonotype. This chain links TRBV12-3 or TRBV12-4 with TRBJ2-5, with 12 bases that match TRBD2. V lost 1 base and J lost 2; bases outside the gene matches: 17. CDR3 size: 21 residues. The CDR3 nucleotides read TGTGCCAGCAGTTTAGTGAGCCGGCTAGCGGGGGGGCATGTGGCTCAAGAGACCCAGTACTTC. It codes for CASSLVSRLAGGHVAQETQYF.

The table lists this clonotype with many counts. V is TRBV2 and J is TRBJ1-1; 11 nucleotides agree with TRBD1. Germline assignment: CDR1 SNHLY and CDR2 FYNNEI. The CDR3 runs 14 residues. J was trimmed by 3 bases and V by 6 bases; bases with no gene match: 3. The CDR3 spells CASRGQGGYTEAFF. The CDR3 DNA reads as TGTGCCAGCAGGGGACAGGGGGGGTACACTGAAGCTTTCTTT.

This clonotype was found many times. The CDR3: CSVEAGSNTGELFF. The CDR3 DNA reads TGCAGCGTTGAGGCAGGGTCGAACACCGGGGAGCTGTTTTTT. The rearrangement joins TRBV29-1 to TRBJ2-2, with TRBD1 as a possible D gene (5 bases). This CDR3 has 14 residues. Germline-derived CDR1 and CDR2 are SQVTM and ANQGSEA. V lost 3 bases and J lost 0, with 8 bases in between.

Regarding this clonotype: An end of the junction does not agree with germline; a read error may underlie this. The chain carries TRBV7-9 and TRBJ2-7; the match to TRBD2 covers 8 bases. The CDR3 runs 14 residues. The V gene's germline CDR1 is SEHNR and CDR2 FQNEAQ (reference sequence). The CDR3 sequence: CASSPTGTRFERYF. CDR3 DNA sequence: TGTGCCAGCAGCCCAACCGGGACTAGGTTCGAGCGGTACTTC.

This clonotype was found many times. The gene calls are TRBV29-1 and TRBJ2-5; D is possibly TRBD2 (6 bases). The CDR3 extends over 13 amino acids. Germline-derived CDR1 and CDR2 are SQVTM and ANQGSEA. Trimming shortened V by 7 bases and J by 4 bases, and 16 bases separated the two germline ends. In DNA form, the CDR3 reads TGCAGCGGAGCAGGGAGGCTTGCAGAGACCCAGTACTTC. The encoded protein is CSGAGRLAETQYF.

This clonotype was found many times. This sequence joins TRBV18 and TRBJ1-2; D may be TRBD1 (6 bases). Germline loops: CDR1 KGHSH, CDR2 LQKENI. This CDR3 region has 15 residues. Trimming stripped 2 bases from V and 8 bases from J, with 18 bases between. The CDR3 reads CASSPSLGGGGGYTF. CDR3 nucleotide sequence: TGTGCCAGCTCACCATCCTTAGGGGGAGGAGGCGGCTACACCTTC.

This clonotype has a count of ten or more. CDR3 in DNA: TGTGCCAGCAGTCCCGGACAGGTAGGAAGTTCCTACGAGCAGTACGTC. It yields the protein CASSPGQVGSSYEQYV. The chain employs TRBV7-6 and TRBJ2-7, with 7 bases matching TRBD1. V was clipped by 6 bases and J by 1 base; unmatched bases: 12. CDR1 and CDR2 (germline): SGHVS, FNYEAQ. This CDR3 region has 16 residues.

This clonotype was picked up a small number of times. The V gene is TRBV4-1, the J gene TRBJ2-1, with D tentatively TRBD1 or TRBD2 (5 bases each). The CDR3 loop spans 18 amino acids. The V gene lost 0 bases and the J gene lost 4 bases, with 19 bases spanning the gap. CDR1 is MGHRA and CDR2 is YSYEKL in the germline V gene. CDR3 sequence reads: CASSQDGRGWETYNEQFF. The CDR3, as DNA: TGCGCCAGCAGCCAAGATGGAAGGGGATGGGAGACATACAATGAGCAGTTCTTC.

This clonotype was detected only a few times. The V and J genes are TRBV6-5 and TRBJ1-1; the D is unclear. The CDR3 has 16 residues. The germline V gene has CDR1 MNHEY and CDR2 SVGAGI. Trimming took 0 bases from V and 1 from J, leaving 12 bases between them. CDR3 nucleotide sequence: TGTGCCAGCAGTTACTCGACCCAGCCAGGGAACACTGAAGCTTTCTTT. This translates into CASSYSTQPGNTEAFF.